This TCR beta chain was sequenced for a study of T cell changes during pregnancy in multiple sclerosis. Here immunoSEQ multiplex PCR was the method, and the copy in TCRdb shows in-frame clones only, minus some. The data hold 41,000 or so clones, with roughly nine tenths observed a single time. The length of the CDR3 is 15 residues. From germline, CDR1 is MNHEY and CDR2 SMNVEV (reference sequence). With V trimmed by 7 bases and J by 9 bases, 13 bases remained unmatched. The chain combines TRBV27 with TRBJ2-1; 9 positions agree with TRBD2. This TCR derives from a female donor with multiple sclerosis, enrolled in a pregnancy study. Specimen: CD4+ T cells from peripheral blood mononuclear cells, collected in the first trimester of pregnancy. The DNA of the CDR3 is TGTGCCAGCACCCTTAGCGGGAGAGTGAGGGGTGAGCAGTTCTTC. Protein product: CASTLSGRVRGEQFF.